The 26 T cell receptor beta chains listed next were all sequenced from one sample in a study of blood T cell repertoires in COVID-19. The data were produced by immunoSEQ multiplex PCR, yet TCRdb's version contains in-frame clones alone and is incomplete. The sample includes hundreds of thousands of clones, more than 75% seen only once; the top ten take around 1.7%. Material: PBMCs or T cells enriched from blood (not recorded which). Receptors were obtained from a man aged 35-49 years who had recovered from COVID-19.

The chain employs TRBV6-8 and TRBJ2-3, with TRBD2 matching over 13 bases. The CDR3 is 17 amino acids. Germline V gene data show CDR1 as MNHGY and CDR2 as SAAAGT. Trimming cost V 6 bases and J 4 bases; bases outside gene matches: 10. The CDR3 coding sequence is TGTGCCAGCAGATTTCGGACTAGCGGGGGATCCCCAGATACGCAGTATTTT. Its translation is CASRFRTSGGSPDTQYF.

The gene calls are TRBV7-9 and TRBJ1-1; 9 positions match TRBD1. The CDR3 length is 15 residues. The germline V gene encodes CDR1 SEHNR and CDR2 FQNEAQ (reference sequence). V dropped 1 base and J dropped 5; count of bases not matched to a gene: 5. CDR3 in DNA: TGTGCCAGCAGCTTAGAGGGGACAGGGTGGACTGAAGCTTTCTTT. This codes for CASSLEGTGWTEAFF.

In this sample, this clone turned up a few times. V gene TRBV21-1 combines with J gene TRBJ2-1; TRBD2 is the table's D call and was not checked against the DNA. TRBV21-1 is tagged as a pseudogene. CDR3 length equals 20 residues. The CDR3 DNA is TGTGCCAGCAGCCCAAGGGGCATATGTACCGGGACTAGCGGCAACAATGAGCAGTTCTTC. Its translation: CASSPRGICTGTSGNNEQFF.

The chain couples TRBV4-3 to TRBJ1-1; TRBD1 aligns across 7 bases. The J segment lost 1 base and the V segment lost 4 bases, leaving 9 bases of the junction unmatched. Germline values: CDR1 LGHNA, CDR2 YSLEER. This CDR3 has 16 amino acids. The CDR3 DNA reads TGCGCCAGCAGCCTCAGGACAGGCGGAACGAACACTGAAGCTTTCTTT. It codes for CASSLRTGGTNTEAFF.

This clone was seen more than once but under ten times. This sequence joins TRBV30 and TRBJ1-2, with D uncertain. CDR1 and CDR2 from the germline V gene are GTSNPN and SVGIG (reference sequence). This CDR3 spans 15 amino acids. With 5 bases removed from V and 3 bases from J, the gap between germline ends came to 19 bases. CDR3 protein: CAWGRGFSSYYGYTF. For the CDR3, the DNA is TGTGCCTGGGGACGGGGATTCTCCTCTTACTATGGCTACACCTTC.

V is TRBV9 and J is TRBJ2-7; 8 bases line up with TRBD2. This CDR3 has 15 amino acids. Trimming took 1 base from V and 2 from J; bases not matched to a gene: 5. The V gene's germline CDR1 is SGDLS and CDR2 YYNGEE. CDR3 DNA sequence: TGTGCCAGCAGCGTATCGCGAGCGGGAGCCTACGAGCAGTACTTC. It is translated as CASSVSRAGAYEQYF.

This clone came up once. The DNA of the CDR3 is TGTGCCTCAGGCTCCTATGGGCGCCACGAGCAGTACTTC. It codes for CASGSYGRHEQYF. The chain is built from TRBV27 and TRBJ2-7; D not resolved. Trimming removed 11 bases from V and 5 bases from J, with 19 bases in between. Germline CDR1 reads MNHEY; CDR2 reads SMNVEV (reference sequence). This CDR3 has 13 amino acids.

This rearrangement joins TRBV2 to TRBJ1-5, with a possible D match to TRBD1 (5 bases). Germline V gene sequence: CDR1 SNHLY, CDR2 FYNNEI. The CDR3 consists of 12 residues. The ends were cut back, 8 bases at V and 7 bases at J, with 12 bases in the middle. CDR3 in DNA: TGTGCCAGCGGCTATGACAGCCAGCCCCAGCATTTT. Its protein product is CASGYDSQPQHF. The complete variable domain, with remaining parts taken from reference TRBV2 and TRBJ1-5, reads EPEVTQTPSHQVTQMGQEVILRCVPISNHLYFYWYRQILGQKVEFLVSFYNNEISEKSEIFDDQFSVERPDGSNFTLKIRSTKLEDSAMYFCASGYDSQPQHFGDGTRLSIL.

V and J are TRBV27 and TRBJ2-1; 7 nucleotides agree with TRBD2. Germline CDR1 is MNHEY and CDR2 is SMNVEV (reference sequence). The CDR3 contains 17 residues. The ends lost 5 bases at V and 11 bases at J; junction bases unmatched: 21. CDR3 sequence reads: CASSQSLWTRGSFKQFF. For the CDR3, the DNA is TGTGCCAGCAGTCAAAGCCTCTGGACTAGGGGTTCGTTTAAGCAGTTCTTC.

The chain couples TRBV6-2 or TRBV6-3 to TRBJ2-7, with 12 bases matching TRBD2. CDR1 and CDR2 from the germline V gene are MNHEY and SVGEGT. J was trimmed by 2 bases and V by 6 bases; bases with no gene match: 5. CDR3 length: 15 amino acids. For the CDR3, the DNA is TGTGCCAGCAGCATACTAGCGGGAGGCACCTACGAGCAGTACTTC. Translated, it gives CASSILAGGTYEQYF.

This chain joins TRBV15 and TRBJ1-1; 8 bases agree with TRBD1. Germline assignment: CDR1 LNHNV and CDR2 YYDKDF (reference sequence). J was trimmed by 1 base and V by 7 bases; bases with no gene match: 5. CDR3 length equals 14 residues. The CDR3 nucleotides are TGTGCCACCACACAGGGGGGCTGGAACACTGAAGCTTTCTTT. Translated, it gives CATTQGGWNTEAFF.

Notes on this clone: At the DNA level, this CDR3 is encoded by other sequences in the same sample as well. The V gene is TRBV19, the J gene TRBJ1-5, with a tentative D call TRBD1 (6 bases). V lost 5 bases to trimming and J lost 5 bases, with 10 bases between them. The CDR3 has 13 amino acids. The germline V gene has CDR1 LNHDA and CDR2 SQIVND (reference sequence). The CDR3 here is CASSQGRDQPQHF. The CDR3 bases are TGTGCCAGTAGTCAGGGGAGGGATCAGCCCCAGCATTTT.

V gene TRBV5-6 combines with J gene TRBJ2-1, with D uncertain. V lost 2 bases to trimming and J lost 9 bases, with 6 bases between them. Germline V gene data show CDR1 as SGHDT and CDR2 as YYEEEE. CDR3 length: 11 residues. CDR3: CASSFLGEQFF. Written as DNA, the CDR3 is TGTGCCAGCAGCTTTCTCGGTGAGCAGTTCTTC.

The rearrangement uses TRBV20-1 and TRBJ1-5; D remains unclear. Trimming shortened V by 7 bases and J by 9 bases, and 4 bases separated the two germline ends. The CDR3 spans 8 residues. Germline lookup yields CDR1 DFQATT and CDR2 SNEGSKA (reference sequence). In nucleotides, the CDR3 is TGCAGTGGGGCGCCCCAGCATTTT. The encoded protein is CSGAPQHF.

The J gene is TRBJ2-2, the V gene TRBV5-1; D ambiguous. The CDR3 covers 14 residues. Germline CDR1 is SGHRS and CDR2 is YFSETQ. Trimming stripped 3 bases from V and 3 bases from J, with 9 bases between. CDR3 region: CASSSRLDTGELFF. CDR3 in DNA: TGCGCCAGCAGCTCGAGGCTGGACACCGGGGAGCTGTTTTTT. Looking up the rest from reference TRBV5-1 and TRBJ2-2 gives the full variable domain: KAGVTQTPRYLIKTRGQQVTLSCSPISGHRSVSWYQQTPGQGLQFLFEYFSETQRNKGNFPGRFSGRQFSNSRSEMNVSTLELGDSALYLCASSSRLDTGELFFGEGSRLTVL.

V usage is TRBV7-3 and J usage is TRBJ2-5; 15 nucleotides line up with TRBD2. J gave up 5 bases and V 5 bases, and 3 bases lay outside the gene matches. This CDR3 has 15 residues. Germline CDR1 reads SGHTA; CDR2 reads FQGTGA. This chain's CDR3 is CASSPGLAGGETQYF. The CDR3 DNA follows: TGTGCCAGCAGCCCCGGACTAGCGGGGGGGGAGACCCAGTACTTC. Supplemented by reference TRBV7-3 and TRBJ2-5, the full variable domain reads GAGVSQTPSNKVTEKGKYVELRCDPISGHTALYWYRQSLGQGPEFLIYFQGTGAADDSGLPNDRFFAVRPEGSVSTLKIQRTERGDSAVYLCASSPGLAGGETQYFGPGTRLLVL.

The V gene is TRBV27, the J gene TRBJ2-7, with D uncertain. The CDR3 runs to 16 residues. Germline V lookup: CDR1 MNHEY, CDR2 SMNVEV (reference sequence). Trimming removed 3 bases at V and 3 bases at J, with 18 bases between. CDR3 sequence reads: CASSFVRYGANYEQYF. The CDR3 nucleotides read TGTGCCAGCAGTTTTGTCAGGTACGGTGCAAACTACGAGCAGTACTTC.

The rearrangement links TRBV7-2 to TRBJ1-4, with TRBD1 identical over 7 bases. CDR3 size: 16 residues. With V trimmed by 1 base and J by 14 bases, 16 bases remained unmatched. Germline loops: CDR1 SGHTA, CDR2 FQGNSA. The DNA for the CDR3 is TGTGCCAGCAGCTTAGAGGGGGCAGCTAGGACGGTTAGGCTGTTTTTT. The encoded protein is CASSLEGAARTVRLFF.

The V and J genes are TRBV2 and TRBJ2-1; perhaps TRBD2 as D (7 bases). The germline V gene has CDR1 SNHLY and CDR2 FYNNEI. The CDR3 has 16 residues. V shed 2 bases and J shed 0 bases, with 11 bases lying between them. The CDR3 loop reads CASSESRGGSYNEQFF. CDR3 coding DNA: TGTGCCAGCAGTGAAAGTAGGGGGGGCTCCTACAATGAGCAGTTCTTC.

The CDR3 loop is CASTLAGFTDTQYF. The CDR3 DNA sequence: TGTGCCAGCACCCTAGCGGGGTTCACAGATACGCAGTATTTT. V is TRBV5-4 and J is TRBJ2-3, with 9 bases matching TRBD2. The CDR3 extends over 14 amino acids. Germline CDR1 is SGHNT and CDR2 is YYREEE (reference sequence). With 6 bases clipped from V and 2 bases from J, the junction kept 4 bases outside the gene matches.

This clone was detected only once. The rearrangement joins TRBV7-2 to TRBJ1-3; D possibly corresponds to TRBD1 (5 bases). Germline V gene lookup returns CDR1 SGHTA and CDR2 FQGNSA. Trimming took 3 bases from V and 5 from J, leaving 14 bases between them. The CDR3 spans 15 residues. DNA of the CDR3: TGTGCCAGCAGCTTCGGAGGGGCGGGAAGAAACACCATATATTTT. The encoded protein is CASSFGGAGRNTIYF.

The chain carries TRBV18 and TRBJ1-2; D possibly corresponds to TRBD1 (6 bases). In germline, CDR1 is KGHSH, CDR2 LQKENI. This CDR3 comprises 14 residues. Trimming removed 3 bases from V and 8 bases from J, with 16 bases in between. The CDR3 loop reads CASSPRTEPPGYTF. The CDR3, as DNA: TGTGCCAGCTCACCCCGGACAGAGCCTCCCGGCTACACCTTC.

In nucleotides, the CDR3 is TGCGCCAGCAGCCCAGGACTAGCGGGGGTCTACGAGCAGTACTTC. Protein sequence: CASSPGLAGVYEQYF. J is TRBJ2-7 and V is TRBV5-1; 13 bases align to TRBD2. Per germline, CDR1 SGHRS and CDR2 YFSETQ. After removal of 4 bases from V and 3 bases from J, the junction contained 4 bases not matched to a gene. The CDR3 contains 15 residues. Full variable domain (remainder filled in from reference TRBV5-1 and TRBJ2-7): KAGVTQTPRYLIKTRGQQVTLSCSPISGHRSVSWYQQTPGQGLQFLFEYFSETQRNKGNFPGRFSGRQFSNSRSEMNVSTLELGDSALYLCASSPGLAGVYEQYFGPGTRLTVT.

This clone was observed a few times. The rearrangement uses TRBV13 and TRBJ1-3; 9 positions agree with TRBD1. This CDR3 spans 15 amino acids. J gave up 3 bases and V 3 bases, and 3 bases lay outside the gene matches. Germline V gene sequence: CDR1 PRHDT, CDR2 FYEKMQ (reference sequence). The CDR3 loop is CASSLGQGDGNTIYF. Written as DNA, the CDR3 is TGTGCCAGCAGCTTGGGACAGGGAGATGGAAACACCATATATTTT.

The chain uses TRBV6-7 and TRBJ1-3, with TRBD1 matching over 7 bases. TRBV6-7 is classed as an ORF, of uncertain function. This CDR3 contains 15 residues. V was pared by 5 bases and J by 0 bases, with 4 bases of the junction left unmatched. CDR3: CASSHGTDSGNTIYF. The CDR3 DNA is TGTGCCAGCAGTCATGGGACAGACTCTGGAAACACCATATATTTT.

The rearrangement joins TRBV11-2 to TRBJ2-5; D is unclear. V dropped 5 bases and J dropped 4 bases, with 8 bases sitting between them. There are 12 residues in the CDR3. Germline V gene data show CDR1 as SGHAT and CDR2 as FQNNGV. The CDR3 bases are TGTGCCAGCAGCACCACCGGAGAGACCCAGTACTTC. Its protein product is CASSTTGETQYF. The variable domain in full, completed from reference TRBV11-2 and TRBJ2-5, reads EAGVAQSPRYKIIEKRQSVAFWCNPISGHATLYWYQQILGQGPKLLIQFQNNGVVDDSQLPKDRFSAERLKGVDSTLKIQPAKLEDSAVYLCASSTTGETQYFGPGTRLLVL.